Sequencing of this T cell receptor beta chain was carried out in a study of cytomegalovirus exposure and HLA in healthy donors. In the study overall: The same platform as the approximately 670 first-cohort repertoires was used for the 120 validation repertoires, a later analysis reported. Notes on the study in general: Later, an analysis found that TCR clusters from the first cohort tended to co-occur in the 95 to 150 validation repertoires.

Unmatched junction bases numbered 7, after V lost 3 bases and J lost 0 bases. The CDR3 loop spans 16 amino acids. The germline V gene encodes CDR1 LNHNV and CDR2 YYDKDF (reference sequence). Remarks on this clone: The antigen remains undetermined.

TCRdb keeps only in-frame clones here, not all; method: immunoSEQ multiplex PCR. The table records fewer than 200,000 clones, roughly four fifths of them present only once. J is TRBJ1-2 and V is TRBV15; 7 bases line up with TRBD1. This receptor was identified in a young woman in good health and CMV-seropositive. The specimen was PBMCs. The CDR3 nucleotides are TGTGCCACCAGCAGGGACGGGACAGCAGCTAACTATGGCTACACCTTC. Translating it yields CATSRDGTAANYGYTF.